This T cell receptor beta chain was observed in a study of blood T cell repertoires in COVID-19. Study overall: Some COVID-19 samples were acute and others convalescent; all came from the United States, Italy and Spain. Sample material is recorded as cDNA or gDNA derived from T cells, B-cell-depleted T cells, or PBMCs.

CDR3 length: 13 residues. V lost 8 bases and J 1 base, leaving 14 bases between the germline ends. The germline gives CDR1 GTSNPN, CDR2 SVGIG (reference sequence). Recruits, aged about 18 to 95 years, lived in 24 US areas. Authors' analysis steps: Quantification of nucleated cells was approximated via reference gene primer amplification. Using immunoSEQ multiplex PCR, the repertoire was profiled, and TCRdb retains in-frame clones only, with some absent. D and trimming come from the DNA, and the V and J calls and clone size come from that table. Of about 300,000 clones listed, 85% are singletons. This clone was seen only once.

Material: PBMCs or T cells enriched from blood (not recorded which). This TCR was recovered from a woman aged 25-40 years who had been exposed to COVID-19. The chain recombines TRBV30 with TRBJ2-5, with D possibly matching TRBD1 (6 bases). CDR3 in DNA: TGTGCCGGGGGCCTGAGCGGCCAAGAGACCCAGTACTTC. It translates to CAGGLSGQETQYF.